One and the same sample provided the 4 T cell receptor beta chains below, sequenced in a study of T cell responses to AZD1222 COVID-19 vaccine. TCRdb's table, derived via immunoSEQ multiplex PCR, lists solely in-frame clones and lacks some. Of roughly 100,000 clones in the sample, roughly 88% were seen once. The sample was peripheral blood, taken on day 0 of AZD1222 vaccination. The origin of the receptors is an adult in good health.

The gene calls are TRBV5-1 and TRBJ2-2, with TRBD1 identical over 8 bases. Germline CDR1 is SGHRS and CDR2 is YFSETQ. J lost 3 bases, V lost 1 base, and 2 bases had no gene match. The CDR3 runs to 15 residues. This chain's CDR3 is CASSLSGQDTGELFF. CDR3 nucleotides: TGCGCCAGCAGCTTGTCGGGACAGGACACCGGGGAGCTGTTTTTT.

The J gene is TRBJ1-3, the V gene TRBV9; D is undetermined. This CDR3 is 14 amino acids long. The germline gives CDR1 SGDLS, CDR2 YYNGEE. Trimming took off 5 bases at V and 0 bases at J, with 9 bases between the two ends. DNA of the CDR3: TGTGCCAGCAGTGATTTACACTCTGGAAACACCATATATTTT. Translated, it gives CASSDLHSGNTIYF.

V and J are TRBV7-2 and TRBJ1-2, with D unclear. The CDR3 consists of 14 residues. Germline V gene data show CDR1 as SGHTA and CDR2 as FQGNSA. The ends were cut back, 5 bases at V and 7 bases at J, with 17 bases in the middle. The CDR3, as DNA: TGTGCCAGCAGCCCCCGAAGAGACTCCCGTGGCTACACCTTC. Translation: CASSPRRDSRGYTF.

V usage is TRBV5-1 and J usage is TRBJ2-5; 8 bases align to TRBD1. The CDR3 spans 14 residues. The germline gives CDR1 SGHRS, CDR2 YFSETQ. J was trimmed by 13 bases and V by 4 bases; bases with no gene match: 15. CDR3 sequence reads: CASSLYRGQAVTYF. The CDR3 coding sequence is TGCGCCAGCAGCCTCTATAGGGGACAGGCCGTGACGTACTTC.